Presented here are 23 T cell receptor beta chains from one specimen sequenced in a study of T and B cells in COVID-19 patients. TRB was amplified from around 250-500 ng of blood genomic DNA. Multiplex PCR with BIOMED2 TRB-A/B primer pools amplified TRB rearrangements. One entry per CDR3 protein results from TCRdb running MiXCR on the multiplex PCR reads. The profile shows about 18,000 distinct CDR3 sequences, around 35% of them singletons. The sample taken for sequencing was blood. These receptors were taken from a human donor with active COVID-19.

Here the CDR3 DNA reads TGTGCCAGCAGCCCGAGGACAGGGATAAGCTCCTACAATGAGCAGTTCTTC. As protein: CASSPRTGISSYNEQFF. V and J are TRBV7-2 and TRBJ2-1; 8 nucleotides align to TRBD1. The ends lost 5 bases at V and 0 bases at J; junction bases unmatched: 9. CDR3 length: 17 residues. The germline V gene encodes CDR1 SGHTA and CDR2 FQGNSA.

The chain is built from TRBV6-2 or TRBV6-3 and TRBJ2-7; 12 nucleotides agree with TRBD2. The trim removed 6 bases at V and 4 bases at J, leaving 4 bases unmatched. This CDR3 is 14 amino acids long. Germline assignment: CDR1 MNHEY and CDR2 SVGEGT. The CDR3 sequence is CASRPTSGGYEQYV. The DNA of the CDR3 is TGTGCCAGCAGACCGACTAGCGGGGGTTACGAGCAGTACGTC.

V and J are TRBV5-5 and TRBJ1-5; possibly TRBD1 for D (5 bases). V was cut by 0 bases and J by 2 bases, with 9 bases left in between. CDR1 and CDR2 from the germline V gene are SGHKS and YYEKEE (reference sequence). The CDR3 is 15 residues long. Here the CDR3 reads CASSLAQGGNQPQHF. The CDR3 region has the DNA TGTGCCAGCAGCTTGGCGCAGGGTGGCAATCAGCCCCAGCATTTT.

The chain uses TRBV7-9 and TRBJ1-1; 7 bases fit TRBD1. J was trimmed by 6 bases and V by 5 bases; bases with no gene match: 6. CDR1 is SEHNR, CDR2 FQNEAQ, per germline (reference sequence). The CDR3 loop spans 13 amino acids. This chain's CDR3 is CASSDRAGAEAFF. CDR3 in DNA: TGTGCCAGCAGCGACAGGGCAGGGGCTGAAGCTTTCTTT. Full variable domain (missing parts from reference TRBV7-9 and TRBJ1-1): DTGVSQNPRHKITKRGQNVTFRCDPISEHNRLYWYRQTLGQGPEFLTYFQNEAQLEKSRLLSDRFSAERPKGSFSTLEIQRTEQGDSAMYLCASSDRAGAEAFFGQGTRLTVV.

This clonotype is medium-sized (0.01 to 0.1%) by share. This chain joins TRBV12-3 or TRBV12-4 and TRBJ2-3; no clear D. This CDR3 region has 13 residues. V lost 5 bases and J lost 4, with 10 bases in between. The CDR3 DNA sequence: TGTGCCAGCAGTGTGAAGCAGGCAGATACGCAGTATTTT. Its translation is CASSVKQADTQYF.

The gene calls are TRBV29-1 and TRBJ2-3; 9 nucleotides agree with TRBD1. Germline CDR1 is SQVTM and CDR2 is ANQGSEA. CDR3 length: 12 amino acids. V was clipped by 4 bases and J by 4 bases; unmatched bases: 0. CDR3 sequence reads: CSVGQGADTQYF. The CDR3 bases are TGCAGCGTTGGACAGGGGGCAGATACGCAGTATTTT.

The V gene is TRBV6-5, the J gene TRBJ2-7; TRBD1 aligns across 7 bases. V trimming: 5 bases; J trimming: 12 bases; junction bases outside the gene matches: 10. Germline V CDR1 and CDR2: MNHEY, SVGAGI. The CDR3 has 12 amino acids. The CDR3 reads CASSEGQFVVYV. In nucleotides, the CDR3 is TGTGCCAGCAGTGAGGGACAGTTTGTGGTGTACGTC.

Only one count was recorded for this clonotype. The chain combines TRBV20-1 with TRBJ1-4, with TRBD1 identical over 7 bases. With 2 bases clipped from V and 6 bases from J, the junction kept 6 bases outside the gene matches. CDR1 is DFQATT and CDR2 is SNEGSKA in the germline V gene (reference sequence). The CDR3 extends over 14 amino acids. The CDR3 is CSARLTGTYEKLFF. CDR3 coding DNA: TGCAGTGCTAGATTGACAGGGACTTATGAAAAACTGTTTTTT.

This clonotype turned up a few times. This rearrangement joins TRBV6-5 to TRBJ2-7; 9 nucleotides line up with TRBD2. The CDR3 has 16 amino acids. Germline V CDR1 and CDR2: MNHEY, SVGAGI. V dropped 0 bases and J dropped 5; count of bases not matched to a gene: 8. CDR3 protein: CASSYSRGGGADEQYF. In DNA form, the CDR3 reads TGTGCCAGCAGTTACTCAAGAGGCGGGGGGGCCGACGAGCAGTACTTC.

The genes are TRBV6-5 and TRBJ2-5, with TRBD2 identical over 8 bases. V trimming: 10 bases; J trimming: 2 bases; junction bases outside the gene matches: 6. This CDR3 is 13 amino acids long. Germline V gene sequence: CDR1 MNHEY, CDR2 SVGAGI. This CDR3 reads CAISTSGQETQYF. The DNA for the CDR3 is TGTGCCATCAGCACTAGCGGACAAGAGACCCAGTACTTC.

This clonotype has more than one count but fewer than ten. This chain links TRBV12-3 or TRBV12-4 with TRBJ1-2; no firm D call. The germline V and J ends were trimmed by 6 bases and 8 bases, with 19 bases remaining between them. The CDR3 contains 14 residues. In nucleotides, the CDR3 is TGTGCCAGCAGGGCCGGGCCCTTGATGCGCGGCTACACCTTC. Encoded protein: CASRAGPLMRGYTF.

CDR3 residues: CASSLGGSGTYEQYV. CDR3 coding DNA: TGTGCCAGCAGTCTTGGGGGTAGTGGGACCTACGAGCAGTACGTC. The chain carries TRBV6-2 or TRBV6-3 and TRBJ2-7; D is perhaps TRBD1 or TRBD2 (5 bases each). The CDR3 runs 15 residues. V was shortened by 5 bases and J by 2 bases, with 16 bases between the two germline ends. CDR1 MNHEY and CDR2 SVGEGT come from the germline V gene.

The chain couples TRBV24-1 to TRBJ2-1; D tentatively fits TRBD1 or TRBD2 (6 bases each). This CDR3 spans 19 amino acids. The V end lost 4 bases, the J end lost 0 bases, and 21 bases lay between the germline ends. Germline CDR1 is KGHDR and CDR2 is SFDVKD. In nucleotides, the CDR3 is TGTGCCACCAGTGACCAAGGGGGGTCCAGGTTGAGCTCCTACAATGAGCAGTTCTTC. Its protein product is CATSDQGGSRLSSYNEQFF.

The chain carries TRBV12-5 and TRBJ2-3; D remains ambiguous. V gave up 3 bases and J gave up 4 bases, with 8 bases separating them. This CDR3 has 13 amino acids. Germline V lookup: CDR1 LGHNT, CDR2 FRNRAP. CDR3 nucleotide sequence: TGTGCTAGTGGTTTTATTGGGGCAGATACGCAGTATTTT. It is translated as CASGFIGADTQYF.

This clonotype was seen just once. This chain links TRBV20-1 with TRBJ1-2; TRBD1 agrees at 8 bases. V lost 0 bases to trimming and J lost 6 bases; unmatched junction nucleotides: 12. The CDR3 has 16 amino acids. Germline V CDR1 and CDR2: DFQATT, SNEGSKA (reference sequence). Here the CDR3 reads CSARDLSIRGLDGYTF. The CDR3 nucleotides read TGCAGTGCTAGAGATTTATCCATCAGGGGGCTTGATGGCTACACCTTC.

Only a few counts were recorded for this clonotype. The gene calls are TRBV27 and TRBJ1-4, with a tentative D call TRBD1 (6 bases). Germline CDR1 is MNHEY and CDR2 is SMNVEV (reference sequence). V was clipped by 6 bases and J by 11 bases, with 25 bases between them. This CDR3 has 16 amino acids. CDR3 bases: TGTGCCAGCAGGCCGGACCGGGACCGTGTAAGGGGGAAACTGTTTTTT. Translation gives CASRPDRDRVRGKLFF.

This clonotype was seen only a few times. The chain is built from TRBV19 and TRBJ1-5; 7 bases align to TRBD1. CDR3 length: 17 residues. After removal of 4 bases from V and 0 bases from J, the junction contained 9 bases not matched to a gene. CDR1 and CDR2 (germline): LNHDA, SQIVND (reference sequence). This CDR3 is CASSKQGDSYSNQPQHF. The CDR3 DNA sequence: TGTGCCAGTAGTAAGCAAGGGGACAGCTATAGCAATCAGCCCCAGCATTTT.

This clonotype was recorded a few times. This chain connects TRBV7-6 to TRBJ2-1, with unresolved D. Germline V gene sequence: CDR1 SGHVS, CDR2 FNYEAQ. The V and J ends lost 3 bases and 1 base respectively, with 7 bases between them. This CDR3 has 14 residues. CDR3 amino acids: CASSFEESYNEQFF. The CDR3 DNA sequence: TGTGCCAGCAGCTTCGAGGAATCCTACAATGAGCAGTTCTTC.

This clonotype counts as medium-sized. CDR3 DNA sequence: TGTGCCAGTAGTTTGACAGGGACGAACACCGGGGAGCTGTTTTTT. It specifies CASSLTGTNTGELFF. The chain carries TRBV19 and TRBJ2-2, with 7 bases fitting TRBD1. Per germline, CDR1 LNHDA and CDR2 SQIVND (reference sequence). The CDR3 sequence is 15 residues long. V lost 5 bases, J lost 0 bases, and 3 bases stayed unmatched.

V gene TRBV12-3 or TRBV12-4 combines with J gene TRBJ1-4, with a possible D match to TRBD1 (6 bases). The CDR3 covers 15 residues. V gave up 5 bases and J gave up 4 bases, with 14 bases separating them. CDR3 sequence: CASSPLGQFNEKLFF. CDR3 coding DNA: TGTGCCAGCAGTCCTTTAGGACAGTTTAATGAAAAACTGTTTTTT.

The chain combines TRBV12-3 or TRBV12-4 with TRBJ2-3, with D hard to call. Trimming left V 0 bases short and J 1 base short, with 5 bases between. The CDR3 extends over 14 amino acids. The DNA of the CDR3 is TGTGCCAGCAGTTTAGCAATGGGCACAGATACGCAGTATTTT. The encoded protein is CASSLAMGTDTQYF.

This clonotype is labeled as medium-sized. This chain connects TRBV29-1 to TRBJ2-5; 8 bases are shared with TRBD1. CDR1 SQVTM and CDR2 ANQGSEA come from the germline V gene. This CDR3 contains 16 residues. Trimming cost V 3 bases and J 3 bases; bases outside gene matches: 12. For the CDR3, the DNA is TGCAGCGTTGAGGGGCCCCCGGACAGGGAAGAAGAGACCCAGTACTTC. It specifies CSVEGPPDREEETQYF.

This clonotype is medium-sized (0.01 to 0.1%). DNA for the CDR3: TGTGCCAGAAGCCCCAGTTGGGAAGATACGCAGTATTTT. It specifies CARSPSWEDTQYF. The chain is built from TRBV5-3 and TRBJ2-3; D unresolved. TRBV5-3 is known as an ORF, though its function is uncertain. Trimming cost V 4 bases and J 5 bases, with 11 bases left between them. This CDR3 has 13 amino acids.